These 3 T cell receptor beta chains originate from one sample sequenced in a study of T cell responses to AZD1222 COVID-19 vaccine. Profiling relied on immunoSEQ multiplex PCR, and the TCRdb table lists in-frame clones only, not all of them. This table has roughly 81,000 clones, 88% appearing once. The starting material was peripheral blood, obtained on day 0 of AZD1222 vaccination. These receptors all come from an adult in good health.

This clone was seen a single time. The rearrangement links TRBV5-6 to TRBJ1-2; D gene uncertain. Germline V gene sequence: CDR1 SGHDT, CDR2 YYEEEE. The CDR3 is 14 residues long. The V gene lost 2 bases and the J gene lost 8 bases, with 16 bases spanning the gap. The CDR3 here is CASSLVGSVFGYTF. In DNA, the CDR3 is TGTGCCAGCAGCTTAGTGGGATCAGTCTTCGGCTACACCTTC. Drawing the rest from reference TRBV5-6 and TRBJ1-2, the complete variable domain is DAGVTQSPTHLIKTRGQQVTLRCSPKSGHDTVSWYQQALGQGPQFIFQYYEEEERQRGNFPDRFSGHQFPNYSSELNVNALLLGDSALYLCASSLVGSVFGYTFGSGTRLTVV.

This clone was observed once. CDR3 bases: TGTGCCAGCAGCCACGGGACAGGGACCAGCAATCAGCCCCAGCATTTT. It specifies CASSHGTGTSNQPQHF. The chain carries TRBV4-2 and TRBJ1-5, with 9 bases matching TRBD1. From germline, CDR1 is LGHNA and CDR2 YNFKEQ. Unmatched junction bases numbered 4, after V lost 3 bases and J lost 1 base. CDR3 size: 16 residues.

J is TRBJ1-1 and V is TRBV7-9, with a tentative D call TRBD1 (6 bases). Germline CDR1 reads SEHNR; CDR2 reads FQNEAQ (reference sequence). The V end lost 3 bases, the J end lost 7 bases, and 18 bases lay between the germline ends. This CDR3 has 15 residues. The CDR3 here is CASSFRTEREVEAFF. The CDR3 nucleotides read TGTGCCAGCAGCTTCCGGACAGAGAGGGAGGTTGAAGCTTTCTTT.